This entry lists 30 T cell receptor beta chains sequenced from one sample in a study of T cell responses to AZD1222 COVID-19 vaccine. Method: immunoSEQ multiplex PCR; TCRdb's copy keeps in-frame clones and lacks some. Here the sample spans some 170,000 clones, around 89% being singletons. The source material was peripheral blood, sampled 28 days after the second AZD1222 dose. These receptors all come from an adult who received the AZD1222 COVID-19 vaccine.

This clone turned up a few times. This chain connects TRBV27 to TRBJ2-4; D is perhaps TRBD1 (5 bases). The CDR3 has 16 amino acids. Deletions cut 4 bases from V and 0 bases from J, with 13 bases between. Germline V gene data show CDR1 as MNHEY and CDR2 as SMNVEV (reference sequence). The chain's CDR3 is CASSSGDSLAKNIQYF. The CDR3 DNA follows: TGTGCCAGCAGTTCCGGAGACAGCCTAGCCAAAAACATTCAGTACTTC.

The rearrangement joins TRBV6-5 to TRBJ1-1; perhaps TRBD1 as D (6 bases). Trimming took 6 bases from V and 8 from J, leaving 10 bases between them. The CDR3 has 11 amino acids. Germline lookup yields CDR1 MNHEY and CDR2 SVGAGI. The CDR3 region has the DNA TGTGCCAGCAGACTAACAGGGGAAGCTTTCTTT. It is translated as CASRLTGEAFF.

The chain uses TRBV6-6 and TRBJ2-7; 8 positions match TRBD1. The V segment lost 3 bases and the J segment 1 base; nucleotides outside the gene matches: 5. The CDR3 is made up of 15 amino acids. Germline V CDR1 and CDR2: MNHNY, SVGAGI (reference sequence). CDR3 nucleotide sequence: TGTGCCAGCAGTTATAGGACAGGGCTTTCCTACGAGCAGTACTTC. This sequence encodes CASSYRTGLSYEQYF.

The V and J genes are TRBV9 and TRBJ1-1; 7 bases align to TRBD1. The J segment lost 4 bases and the V segment lost 4 bases, leaving 4 bases of the junction unmatched. Germline CDR1 reads SGDLS; CDR2 reads YYNGEE. The CDR3 spans 13 residues. The CDR3 DNA reads as TGTGCCAGCAGCCCCAGGGGGGGCACTGAAGCTTTCTTT. Translated: CASSPRGGTEAFF.

This clone was found once. The chain carries TRBV7-9 and TRBJ2-5, with 12 bases identical to TRBD2. Unmatched junction bases numbered 3, after V lost 3 bases and J lost 1 base. Germline values: CDR1 SEHNR, CDR2 FQNEAQ (reference sequence). The CDR3 has 16 amino acids. In DNA form, the CDR3 reads TGTGCCAGCAGCTTCGAGACTAGCGGGGGCCAAGAGACCCAGTACTTC. As protein: CASSFETSGGQETQYF.

The chain combines TRBV5-4 with TRBJ2-5; D call uncertain. The CDR3 loop spans 16 amino acids. The V gene's germline CDR1 is SGHNT and CDR2 YYREEE (reference sequence). Trimming left V 4 bases short and J 4 bases short, with 20 bases between. The DNA of the CDR3 is TGTGCCAGCAGCCCGGAAGCGACTCTGTGGGGAGAGACCCAGTACTTC. This codes for CASSPEATLWGETQYF.

This chain uses TRBV9 with TRBJ1-5, with 7 bases matching TRBD1. This CDR3 region has 15 residues. Germline V CDR1 and CDR2: SGDLS, YYNGEE. The V gene end was trimmed by 3 bases and the J gene end by 0 bases; junction bases not matched to a gene: 3. Written as DNA, the CDR3 is TGTGCCAGCAGCGCCGGACAGGTTAGCAATCAGCCCCAGCATTTT. It translates to CASSAGQVSNQPQHF. Supplemented by reference TRBV9 and TRBJ1-5, the full variable domain reads DSGVTQTPKHLITATGQRVTLRCSPRSGDLSVYWYQQSLDQGLQFLIQYYNGEERAKGNILERFSAQQFPDLHSELNLSSLELGDSALYFCASSAGQVSNQPQHFGDGTRLSIL.

The rearrangement joins TRBV9 to TRBJ2-6; TRBD1 might be the D (7 bases). The germline V and J ends were trimmed by 0 bases and 3 bases, with 13 bases remaining between them. CDR3 length: 17 residues. Germline lookup yields CDR1 SGDLS and CDR2 YYNGEE. The CDR3 DNA reads TGTGCCAGCAGCGTAGTACAGGGGACTGTTGGGGCCAACGTCCTGACTTTC. This gives the protein CASSVVQGTVGANVLTF.

CDR3 in amino acids: CASSQEGQAVREKLFF. CDR3 bases: TGCGCCAGCAGCCAAGAGGGTCAGGCGGTCCGTGAAAAACTGTTTTTT. J is TRBJ1-4 and V is TRBV4-1; no firm D call. Germline values: CDR1 MGHRA, CDR2 YSYEKL. Deletions cut 0 bases from V and 7 bases from J, with 15 bases between. This CDR3 comprises 16 residues.

DNA of the CDR3: TGTGCCAGCACCGTTAAGCGGACTGAAGCTTTCTTT. This translates into CASTVKRTEAFF. The chain uses TRBV5-8 and TRBJ1-1; D ambiguous. Trimming took 6 bases from V and 5 from J, leaving 11 bases between them. This CDR3 region has 12 residues. In germline, CDR1 is SGHTS, CDR2 YDEGEE.

The sample holds one count of this clone. This chain connects TRBV10-2 to TRBJ1-1; D is undetermined. Germline V CDR1 and CDR2: WSHSY, SAAADI. This CDR3 is built from 12 residues. Deletions cut 7 bases from V and 1 base from J, with 7 bases between. CDR3 protein: CASKYSNTEAFF. The CDR3 DNA follows: TGCGCCAGCAAATATTCGAACACTGAAGCTTTCTTT.

The chain employs TRBV29-1 and TRBJ1-3; D remains unclear. The V and J ends lost 4 bases and 2 bases respectively, with 21 bases between them. Germline V gene data show CDR1 as SQVTM and CDR2 as ANQGSEA. The CDR3 loop spans 17 amino acids. The CDR3: CSVVVSLGSPAGNTIYF. The CDR3 nucleotides are TGCAGCGTTGTGGTTTCGTTGGGGTCCCCAGCTGGAAACACCATATATTTT.

The chain employs TRBV30 and TRBJ2-1; 9 bases agree with TRBD1. CDR3 size: 16 residues. Germline-derived CDR1 and CDR2 are GTSNPN and SVGIG (reference sequence). V was clipped by 3 bases and J by 9 bases; unmatched bases: 15. CDR3 bases: TGTGCCTGGAGGGGGGACAGGGCGAGGGAGATCTGTGAGCAGTTCTTC. It translates to CAWRGDRAREICEQFF.

The rearrangement links TRBV3-1 (or the pseudogene TRBV3-2) to TRBJ1-2; D is unresolved. Germline V gene data show CDR1 as LGHDT and CDR2 as YNNKEL (reference sequence). This CDR3 region has 15 residues. The V end lost 0 bases, the J end lost 7 bases, and 15 bases lay between the germline ends. The CDR3 nucleotides are TGTGCCAGCAGCCAAGAAGGGCAGGAGGTTGGTGGCTACACCTTC. Encoded protein: CASSQEGQEVGGYTF.

The chain combines TRBV11-2 with TRBJ1-5, with D possibly TRBD1 on 6 matching bases. Germline CDR1 reads SGHAT; CDR2 reads FQNNGV. The CDR3 extends over 14 amino acids. V was trimmed by 5 bases and J by 3 bases, leaving 11 bases between them. Here the CDR3 reads CASSLLGANQPQHF. Written as DNA, the CDR3 is TGTGCCAGCAGCCTTTTGGGGGCCAATCAGCCCCAGCATTTT.

The chain employs TRBV19 and TRBJ1-6; D is unresolved. Germline lookup yields CDR1 LNHDA and CDR2 SQIVND (reference sequence). CDR3 length equals 14 residues. V was pared by 2 bases and J by 7 bases, with 9 bases between. Here the CDR3 reads CASSIPRENSPLHF. CDR3 bases: TGTGCCAGTAGTATACCTCGAGAAAATTCACCCCTCCACTTT. The whole variable domain, filled in from reference TRBV19 and TRBJ1-6, reads DGGITQSPKYLFRKEGQNVTLSCEQNLNHDAMYWYRQDPGQGLRLIYYSQIVNDFQKGDIAEGYSVSREKKESFPLTVTSAQKNPTAFYLCASSIPRENSPLHFGNGTRLTVT.

The rearrangement uses TRBV4-3 and TRBJ1-4, with D unclear. Germline CDR1 LGHNA, CDR2 YSLEER. V was trimmed by 0 bases and J by 0 bases, leaving 11 bases between them. The CDR3 totals 17 residues. DNA for the CDR3: TGCGCCAGCAGCCAAGATCCTCGGAAAGCAACTAATGAAAAACTGTTTTTT. Its protein product is CASSQDPRKATNEKLFF.

V and J are TRBV19 and TRBJ1-5; D gene ambiguous. The germline V gene has CDR1 LNHDA and CDR2 SQIVND (reference sequence). This CDR3 region has 15 residues. V lost 3 bases to trimming and J lost 9 bases, with 18 bases between them. Here the CDR3 reads CASSIERSQVRPQHF. CDR3 bases: TGTGCCAGTAGTATTGAGAGGAGTCAGGTACGGCCCCAGCATTTT.

This clone has only one observation. The chain couples TRBV21-1 to TRBJ2-3; the tabulated D call, TRBD2, remains unverified against the DNA. TRBV21-1 is annotated as a pseudogene. CDR3 length equals 14 residues. The CDR3 region is CASSKENSTDTQYF. CDR3 in DNA: TGTGCCAGCAGCAAAGAAAACTCCACAGATACGCAGTATTTT.

The rearrangement links TRBV5-4 to TRBJ2-3; tentatively, D is TRBD2 (5 bases). The length of the CDR3 is 14 residues. Germline V gene sequence: CDR1 SGHNT, CDR2 YYREEE (reference sequence). V was trimmed by 4 bases and J by 9 bases, leaving 18 bases between them. As DNA, the CDR3 is TGTGCCAGCAGCCCAACTCGAGCGGATATAACGCAGTATTTT. Protein: CASSPTRADITQYF.

The rearrangement uses TRBV29-1 and TRBJ1-2, with 7 bases matching TRBD1. Germline assignment: CDR1 SQVTM and CDR2 ANQGSEA. Trimming at V came to 1 base and at J to 2 bases, leaving 16 bases not matched to a gene. This CDR3 comprises 18 residues. In nucleotides, the CDR3 is TGCAGCGTTGAAGTCCGTGCCCGGGACAGAAGATCAAACTATGGCTACACCTTC. Translation gives CSVEVRARDRRSNYGYTF.

V and J are TRBV4-1 and TRBJ1-2; D gene uncertain. Germline V lookup: CDR1 MGHRA, CDR2 YSYEKL. V was clipped by 0 bases and J by 8 bases, with 13 bases between them. There are 14 residues in the CDR3. The CDR3 nucleotides are TGCGCCAGCAGCCAAGATGGCGGTAGGTTCGGCTACACCTTC. Amino acid sequence: CASSQDGGRFGYTF.

The V and J genes are TRBV18 and TRBJ1-1; D perhaps matches TRBD1 (6 bases). V was pared by 3 bases and J by 2 bases, with 10 bases between. CDR3 size: 14 residues. CDR1 is KGHSH, CDR2 LQKENI, per germline. In DNA, the CDR3 is TGTGCCAGCTCACCCGACAGGTTAAACACTGAAGCTTTCTTT. Translation gives CASSPDRLNTEAFF.

The J gene is TRBJ1-5, the V gene TRBV3-1 (or the pseudogene TRBV3-2); D uncertain. Between the trimmed V and J ends, which lost 3 bases and 5 bases, there was a span of 11 bases. From germline, CDR1 is LGHDT and CDR2 YNNKEL (reference sequence). There are 14 residues in the CDR3. CDR3 amino acids: CASSQGNQDQPQHF. CDR3 sequence (DNA): TGTGCCAGCAGCCAGGGGAATCAGGATCAGCCCCAGCATTTT.

The rearrangement joins TRBV5-8 to TRBJ2-7; 7 positions match TRBD2. Germline lookup yields CDR1 SGHTS and CDR2 YDEGEE. V lost 5 bases, J lost 6 bases, and 8 bases stayed unmatched. This CDR3 is built from 13 residues. The CDR3 is CASSMGGRSEQYF. CDR3 coding DNA: TGTGCCAGCAGTATGGGGGGGAGGTCCGAGCAGTACTTC.

V gene TRBV27 combines with J gene TRBJ1-1, with 8 bases that match TRBD1. Trimming at V came to 5 bases and at J to 5 bases, leaving 10 bases not matched to a gene. Looked up from germline, CDR1 is MNHEY and CDR2 is SMNVEV (reference sequence). The CDR3 consists of 15 residues. The CDR3: CASSDVGTGLTEAFF. CDR3 DNA sequence: TGTGCCAGCAGTGACGTGGGGACAGGCCTGACTGAAGCTTTCTTT.

The rearrangement joins TRBV2 to TRBJ2-7; the D is unclear. The V end was cut by 6 bases, the J end by 7 bases, with 10 bases between. Germline-derived CDR1 and CDR2 are SNHLY and FYNNEI. This CDR3 has 11 residues. The CDR3 DNA reads as TGTGCCAGCAGGGCGGTTTTGGAGCAGTACTTC. Residues: CASRAVLEQYF.

The chain combines TRBV24-1 with TRBJ1-5; 11 bases are shared with TRBD1. The germline V gene has CDR1 KGHDR and CDR2 SFDVKD. The V gene end was trimmed by 8 bases and the J gene end by 3 bases; junction bases not matched to a gene: 8. This CDR3 comprises 16 residues. In nucleotides, the CDR3 is TGTGCCACCACCCACGGACAGGGGGCTAACAATCAGCCCCAGCATTTT. This sequence encodes CATTHGQGANNQPQHF.

This chain links TRBV12-5 with TRBJ2-7, with D maybe TRBD1 (6 bases). The CDR3 covers 14 residues. V gave up 3 bases and J gave up 5 bases, with 14 bases separating them. Germline V gene sequence: CDR1 LGHNT, CDR2 FRNRAP. The DNA of the CDR3 is TGTGCTAGTGGTTTCGGGCAGGGGACCAACGAGCAGTACTTC. This translates into CASGFGQGTNEQYF.

This rearrangement joins TRBV4-3 to TRBJ1-1; D is ambiguous. The CDR3 extends over 18 amino acids. CDR1 is LGHNA and CDR2 is YSLEER in the germline V gene. V dropped 0 bases and J dropped 4 bases, with 21 bases sitting between them. As DNA, the CDR3 is TGCGCCAGCAGCCAAGATCTATTAGAATCCGGGCCCCGCACTGAAGCTTTCTTT. Its translation: CASSQDLLESGPRTEAFF.